A few counts support the clone carrying this TCR beta chain. The data are from a study of OX40 agonist ivuxolimab in advanced cancers. Study overall: Patients received intravenous ivuxolimab every 2 weeks at 0.01 to 10 mg/kg.

The CDR3 is 15 amino acids. Germline V gene lookup returns CDR1 LNHDA and CDR2 SQIVND (reference sequence). The junction had 7 bases not matched to a gene; V was cut back by 4 bases and J by 5 bases. Only in-frame clones appear in the TCRdb table, and some are missing; sequencing was by immunoSEQ multiplex PCR. The sample has about 38,000 clones, around four fifths seen once. The J gene is TRBJ1-4, the V gene TRBV19; 7 positions agree with TRBD1. The clonotype was recovered from an adult with an advanced solid tumor such as melanoma, head and neck, liver or kidney cancer. The sequenced sample was CD4+ or CD8+ T cells sorted from blood, obtained in a trial of the OX40 agonist ivuxolimab. CDR3 residues: CASSNHGTENEKLFF. In DNA form, the CDR3 reads TGTGCCAGTAGTAACCACGGGACAGAGAATGAAAAACTGTTTTTT.